These 25 T cell receptor beta chains originate from one sample sequenced in a study of blood T cell repertoires in COVID-19. TCRdb's table, derived via immunoSEQ multiplex PCR, lists solely in-frame clones and lacks some. The sample contains roughly 250,000 clones, 70% to 85% of which appear only once. Source material: peripheral blood. The receptor source for this set is a woman over 75 with active or convalescent COVID-19.

The chain combines TRBV14 with TRBJ1-1; D might be TRBD1 (6 bases). This CDR3 has 14 residues. Germline CDR1 SGHDN, CDR2 FVKESK. Trimming took off 2 bases at V and 6 bases at J, with 13 bases between the two ends. As DNA, the CDR3 is TGTGCCAGCAGCCAAACAGGGATGGGAGCTGAAGCTTTCTTT. Protein: CASSQTGMGAEAFF.

The sample holds a few counts of this clone. The J gene is TRBJ2-7, the V gene TRBV5-1; possibly TRBD2 for D (5 bases). The V end was cut by 5 bases, the J end by 6 bases, with 12 bases between. The V gene's germline CDR1 is SGHRS and CDR2 YFSETQ. The CDR3 is 12 amino acids. The CDR3 protein is CASSIVSGEQYF. CDR3 coding DNA: TGCGCCAGCAGTATCGTAAGCGGCGAGCAGTACTTC.

The J gene is TRBJ2-5, the V gene TRBV27; D gene ambiguous. V shed 4 bases and J shed 1 base, with 10 bases lying between them. Germline V gives CDR1 MNHEY, CDR2 SMNVEV (reference sequence). The CDR3 length is 14 residues. Here the CDR3 reads CASSSLEAQETQYF. DNA for the CDR3: TGTGCCAGCAGTTCCCTAGAGGCCCAAGAGACCCAGTACTTC.

This rearrangement joins TRBV10-3 to TRBJ1-5; TRBD1 aligns across 9 bases. Germline-derived CDR1 and CDR2 are ENHRY and SYGVKD. This CDR3 spans 15 amino acids. The V segment lost 4 bases and the J segment 3 bases; nucleotides outside the gene matches: 4. CDR3 region: CAISATGGLNQPQHF. CDR3 nucleotide sequence: TGTGCCATCAGTGCAACAGGGGGCCTCAATCAGCCCCAGCATTTT.

This clone has just a few counts. This sequence joins TRBV4-1 and TRBJ2-7; a possible D gene is TRBD2 (5 bases). Trimming took off 3 bases at V and 2 bases at J, with 14 bases between the two ends. The germline gives CDR1 MGHRA, CDR2 YSYEKL. This CDR3 has 15 amino acids. The CDR3 loop is CASSQGSGWTYEQYF. The CDR3 DNA sequence: TGCGCCAGCAGCCAGGGAAGCGGCTGGACCTACGAGCAGTACTTC.

The rearrangement joins TRBV28 to TRBJ2-4; tentatively, D is TRBD2 (5 bases). This CDR3 comprises 16 residues. Trimming took 5 bases from V and 0 from J, leaving 14 bases between them. The germline gives CDR1 MDHEN, CDR2 SYDVKM. Here the CDR3 reads CASSAPQAGAKNIQYF. Written as DNA, the CDR3 is TGTGCCAGCAGTGCCCCCCAGGCGGGAGCCAAAAACATTCAGTACTTC.

This chain links TRBV14 with TRBJ2-7, with D maybe TRBD2 (7 bases). CDR1 and CDR2 from the germline V gene are SGHDN and FVKESK. The CDR3 has 17 residues. V shed 1 base and J shed 2 bases, with 18 bases lying between them. CDR3 amino acids: CASSQGGGTGTTYEQYF. Written as DNA, the CDR3 is TGTGCCAGCAGCCAAGGCGGGGGCACAGGGACTACCTACGAGCAGTACTTC. Complete variable domain (other parts from reference TRBV14 and TRBJ2-7): EAGVTQFPSHSVIEKGQTVTLRCDPISGHDNLYWYRRVMGKEIKFLLHFVKESKQDESGMPNNRFLAERTGGTYSTLKVQPAELEDSGVYFCASSQGGGTGTTYEQYFGPGTRLTVT.

This chain connects TRBV5-1 to TRBJ1-2; D uncertain. The CDR3 contains 14 residues. V gave up 0 bases and J gave up 2 bases, with 8 bases separating them. Per the germline V gene, CDR1 is SGHRS and CDR2 is YFSETQ. CDR3: CASSLVRGNYGYTF. CDR3 nucleotide sequence: TGCGCCAGCAGCTTGGTCCGGGGAAACTATGGCTACACCTTC. Drawing the rest from reference TRBV5-1 and TRBJ1-2, the complete variable domain is KAGVTQTPRYLIKTRGQQVTLSCSPISGHRSVSWYQQTPGQGLQFLFEYFSETQRNKGNFPGRFSGRQFSNSRSEMNVSTLELGDSALYLCASSLVRGNYGYTFGSGTRLTVV.

This chain connects TRBV5-1 to TRBJ2-2, with 10 nucleotides matching TRBD1. CDR3 length: 16 amino acids. Unmatched junction bases numbered 8, after V lost 4 bases and J lost 5 bases. Germline values: CDR1 SGHRS, CDR2 YFSETQ. CDR3: CASSIRQGAGTGELFF. CDR3 nucleotides: TGCGCCAGCAGCATTCGACAGGGGGCCGGAACCGGGGAGCTGTTTTTT.

The rearrangement links TRBV6-1 to TRBJ1-1, with D hard to call. Trimming stripped 2 bases from V and 5 bases from J, with 9 bases between. CDR1 MNHNS and CDR2 SASEGT come from the germline V gene. CDR3 length: 13 residues. Here the CDR3 reads CASSETLATEAFF. CDR3 sequence (DNA): TGTGCCAGCAGTGAAACCTTGGCAACTGAAGCTTTCTTT.

The chain couples TRBV4-2 to TRBJ1-1; 12 bases align to TRBD1. CDR3 length: 15 residues. Germline CDR1 is LGHNA and CDR2 is YNFKEQ. J was trimmed by 2 bases and V by 5 bases; bases with no gene match: 3. CDR3: CASSAGTGGNTEAFF. The CDR3 nucleotides are TGTGCCAGCAGCGCCGGGACAGGGGGCAACACTGAAGCTTTCTTT.

CDR3 amino acids: CASSPSGAGGNQPQHF. DNA for the CDR3: TGTGCCAGCTCACCGTCAGGGGCCGGGGGCAATCAGCCCCAGCATTTT. The chain recombines TRBV18 with TRBJ1-5, with a possible D match to TRBD1 (6 bases). CDR1 KGHSH and CDR2 LQKENI come from the germline V gene. The CDR3 has 16 residues. The germline V and J ends were trimmed by 3 bases and 2 bases, with 14 bases remaining between them.

J is TRBJ1-4 and V is TRBV5-1, with a possible D match to TRBD1 (6 bases). The CDR3 is 16 amino acids. Germline V gives CDR1 SGHRS, CDR2 YFSETQ. Between the trimmed V and J ends, which lost 0 bases and 4 bases, there was a span of 13 bases. The CDR3 loop reads CASSLGTGPINEKLFF. The CDR3 region has the DNA TGCGCCAGCAGCTTGGGCACAGGGCCGATTAATGAAAAACTGTTTTTT.

The V call is TRBV19, the J call TRBJ1-2, with D unresolved. The CDR3 runs to 12 residues. V was shortened by 7 bases and J by 7 bases, with 13 bases between the two germline ends. The germline gives CDR1 LNHDA, CDR2 SQIVND (reference sequence). The CDR3 sequence: CASIGGLLGYTF. Written as DNA, the CDR3 is TGTGCCAGTATCGGAGGGCTACTTGGCTACACCTTC. Complete variable domain (other parts from reference TRBV19 and TRBJ1-2): DGGITQSPKYLFRKEGQNVTLSCEQNLNHDAMYWYRQDPGQGLRLIYYSQIVNDFQKGDIAEGYSVSREKKESFPLTVTSAQKNPTAFYLCASIGGLLGYTFGSGTRLTVV.

The chain recombines TRBV11-2 with TRBJ1-1, with a possible D match to TRBD1 (6 bases). Per the germline V gene, CDR1 is SGHAT and CDR2 is FQNNGV. This CDR3 is 13 amino acids long. V lost 3 bases, J lost 8 bases, and 13 bases lay in between. The CDR3 reads CASSFPGVREAFF. CDR3 coding DNA: TGTGCCAGCAGCTTTCCAGGGGTGAGAGAAGCTTTCTTT.

Only a few counts were recorded for this clone. The chain combines TRBV5-1 with TRBJ2-7, with 10 bases fitting TRBD2. The V segment lost 7 bases and the J segment 0 bases; nucleotides outside the gene matches: 4. Germline lookup yields CDR1 SGHRS and CDR2 YFSETQ. CDR3 length: 14 residues. In DNA, the CDR3 is TGCGCCAGCCAATCTAGCGGGAGCTCCTACGAGCAGTACTTC. It encodes CASQSSGSSYEQYF.

This chain links TRBV6-1 with TRBJ1-5, with 9 nucleotides matching TRBD1. With V trimmed by 6 bases and J by 15 bases, 6 bases remained unmatched. CDR3 length: 11 amino acids. The germline CDR1 and CDR2 sequences are MNHNS and SASEGT. CDR3 coding DNA: TGTGCCAGCAGCGTGGGGACAGGGCTGCATTTT. This translates into CASSVGTGLHF.

The CDR3: CAISGPRQGAHKDTQYF. DNA of the CDR3: TGTGCCATCAGTGGCCCCCGGCAGGGGGCGCATAAAGATACGCAGTATTTT. The V gene is TRBV10-3, the J gene TRBJ2-3, with 8 positions matching TRBD1. The germline CDR1 and CDR2 sequences are ENHRY and SYGVKD. The CDR3 is 17 residues long. V trimming: 4 bases; J trimming: 5 bases; junction bases outside the gene matches: 14.

The chain has TRBV19 and TRBJ1-2; 7 nucleotides align to TRBD1. The V and J ends lost 5 bases and 4 bases, in that order; junction bases with no gene match: 13. There are 16 residues in the CDR3. Germline CDR1 is LNHDA and CDR2 is SQIVND (reference sequence). CDR3 in amino acids: CASSRDRFSASYGYTF. The CDR3 bases are TGTGCCAGTAGTCGGGACAGATTTTCCGCCAGCTATGGCTACACCTTC.

This chain links TRBV7-9 with TRBJ2-1; 7 bases match TRBD2. Looked up from germline, CDR1 is SEHNR and CDR2 is FQNEAQ (reference sequence). V lost 5 bases and J lost 0; bases outside the gene matches: 7. The CDR3 length is 16 residues. CDR3 protein: CASSPRGSPSYNEQFF. Written as DNA, the CDR3 is TGTGCCAGCAGCCCCCGCGGGAGCCCCTCCTACAATGAGCAGTTCTTC.

The chain joins TRBV3-1 (or the pseudogene TRBV3-2) to TRBJ2-7, with D tentatively TRBD1 (6 bases). The length of the CDR3 is 16 residues. V shed 3 bases and J shed 0 bases, with 15 bases lying between them. Looked up from germline, CDR1 is LGHDT and CDR2 is YNNKEL (reference sequence). The CDR3 sequence is CASSHNRALTSYEQYF. The CDR3 nucleotides are TGTGCCAGCAGCCACAACAGGGCACTGACCTCCTACGAGCAGTACTTC.

This chain connects TRBV2 to TRBJ1-5; the match to TRBD1 covers 7 bases. Germline-derived CDR1 and CDR2 are SNHLY and FYNNEI. The CDR3 runs to 15 residues. J was trimmed by 5 bases and V by 5 bases; bases with no gene match: 9. The DNA of the CDR3 is TGTGCCAGCAGTCTGGGCAGGGGGGACGATCAGCCCCAGCATTTT. It encodes CASSLGRGDDQPQHF.

The chain recombines TRBV20-1 with TRBJ1-2, with D perhaps matching TRBD1 (5 bases). This CDR3 is built from 11 residues. Per the germline V gene, CDR1 is DFQATT and CDR2 is SNEGSKA (reference sequence). Trimming removed 6 bases at V and 4 bases at J, with 9 bases between. CDR3 in DNA: TGCAGTGCGGGGGGACTCTATGGCTACACCTTC. It is translated as CSAGGLYGYTF.

This chain links TRBV9 with TRBJ2-7, with D maybe TRBD2 (6 bases). The CDR3 extends over 14 amino acids. V was shortened by 0 bases and J by 6 bases, with 13 bases between the two germline ends. The germline CDR1 and CDR2 sequences are SGDLS and YYNGEE. The CDR3 loop is CASSVGSGRGEQYF. DNA for the CDR3: TGTGCCAGCAGCGTAGGGAGCGGGCGCGGCGAGCAGTACTTC.

CDR3 coding DNA: TGTGCCATCGGCCAGGGACAGGGGATTCTAGGAAACACCATATATTTT. It encodes CAIGQGQGILGNTIYF. The V and J genes are TRBV10-3 and TRBJ1-3; 10 bases are a match to TRBD1. The trim removed 8 bases at V and 4 bases at J, leaving 11 bases unmatched. Germline V gives CDR1 ENHRY, CDR2 SYGVKD. The CDR3 consists of 16 residues.